The clone carrying this T cell receptor (beta chain) was seen ten or more times. Its cognate antigen is unknown. The sample belongs to a study of Graves' ophthalmopathy and Graves' hyperthyroidism. Findings and limits, study-wide: The model forecast ophthalmopathy progression, reaching roughly 64% sensitivity and roughly 72% specificity.

Every ophthalmopathy donor presented moderate-to-severe activity, CAS ≥3, NOSPECS ≥4 and duration under 3 months. Amplification of TCR beta CDR3 regions used RNA transcripts. First-round RT-PCR employed HTBI primers, with a second-round multiplex PCR after it. TCRdb analysed the multiplex PCR reads with MiXCR anew, one entry per CDR3 protein. Here the sample spans about 500,000 distinct CDR3 sequences, over 13% being singletons. Trimming removed 6 bases from V and 2 bases from J; junction bases left unmatched: 4. The CDR3 runs to 13 residues. The germline V gene encodes CDR1 ENHRY and CDR2 SYGVKD. This receptor was identified in a woman in her thirties with Graves' ophthalmopathy. V usage is TRBV10-3 and J usage is TRBJ2-7; 7 bases match TRBD2. Sequenced material: blood. Written as DNA, the CDR3 is TGTGCCATCAGGGGGGGGACCGCCTACGAGCAGTACTTC. The encoded protein is CAIRGGTAYEQYF.